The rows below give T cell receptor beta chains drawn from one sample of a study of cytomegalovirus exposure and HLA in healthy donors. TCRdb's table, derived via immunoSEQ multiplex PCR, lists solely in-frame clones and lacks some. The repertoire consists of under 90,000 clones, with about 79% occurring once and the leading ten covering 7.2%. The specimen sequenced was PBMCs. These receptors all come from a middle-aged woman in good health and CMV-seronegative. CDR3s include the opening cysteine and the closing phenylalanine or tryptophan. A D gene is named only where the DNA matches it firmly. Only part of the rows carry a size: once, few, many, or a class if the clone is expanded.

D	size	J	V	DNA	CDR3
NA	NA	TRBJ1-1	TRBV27	TGTGCCAGCAGTTTCCGGTTAAACACTGAAGCTTTCTTT	CASSFRLNTEAFF
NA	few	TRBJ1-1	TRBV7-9	TGTGCCAGCAGCTTAAGGGCAGGGCCGAACACTGAAGCTTTCTTT	CASSLRAGPNTEAFF
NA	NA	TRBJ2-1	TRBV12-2	TGTGCAAGTCGCCTAGGGACTAGCGAGGGTGAGCAGTTCTTC	CASRLGTSEGEQFF
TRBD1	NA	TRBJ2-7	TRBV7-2	TGTGCCAGCAGCTCAGTGGTGACAGGGGGCGCGGGGGAGCAGTACTTC	CASSSVVTGGAGEQYF
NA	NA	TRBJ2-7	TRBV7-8	TGTGCCAGCAGCCCGTTTACTAAACCAGTTACGCTGGACTTC	CASSPFTKPVTLDF
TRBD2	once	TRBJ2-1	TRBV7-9	TGTGCCAGCAGCTTAGGGACTAGCGGGAACAATGAGCAGTTCTTC	CASSLGTSGNNEQFF
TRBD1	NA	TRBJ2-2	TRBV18	TGTGCCAGCTCCCCCTGGACAGGTGCGGCCGGGGAGCTGTTTTTT	CASSPWTGAAGELFF
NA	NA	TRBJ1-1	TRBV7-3	TGTGCCAGCAGCAGCTCCGGCGGTCACACTGAAGCTTTCTTT	CASSSSGGHTEAFF
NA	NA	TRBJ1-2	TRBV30	TGTGCCTGGCGGGACAAAGACTATGGCTACACCTTC	CAWRDKDYGYTF
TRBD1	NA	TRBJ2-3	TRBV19	TGTGCCAGTAGTTTTAGACAGGGGGAAGATACGCAGTATTTT	CASSFRQGEDTQYF
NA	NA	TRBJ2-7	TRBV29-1	TGCAGCGTTTCGACAGACTACGAGCAGTACTTC	CSVSTDYEQYF
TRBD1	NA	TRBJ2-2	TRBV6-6	TGTGCCAGCACCGGGACAGCCACCGGGGAGCTGTTTTTT	CASTGTATGELFF
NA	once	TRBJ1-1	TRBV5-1	TGCGCCAGCAGCTTGGGTGACAGAGAGAACACTGAAGCTTTCTTT	CASSLGDRENTEAFF
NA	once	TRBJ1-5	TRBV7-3	TGTGCCAGCAGCTACGACAGAGATCAGCCCCAGCATTTT	CASSYDRDQPQHF
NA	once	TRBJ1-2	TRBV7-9	TGTGCCAGCAGCTTGAGGGAGGGAGTCTATGGCTACACCTTC	CASSLREGVYGYTF
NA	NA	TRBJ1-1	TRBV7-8	TGTGCCAGCAGCTTAGTTTCCCAGGAAAACACTGAAGCTTTCTTT	CASSLVSQENTEAFF
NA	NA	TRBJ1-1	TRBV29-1	TGCAGCGTTGAAGTGTTTTGGGGCGAGGACACTGAAGCTTTCTTT	CSVEVFWGEDTEAFF
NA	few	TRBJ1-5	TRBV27	TGTGCCAGTGCCACGGGGAATCAGCCCCAGCATTTT	CASATGNQPQHF
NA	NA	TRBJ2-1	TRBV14	TGTGCCAGCAGCCAAACCCGGACTGGCAATGAGCAGTTCTTC	CASSQTRTGNEQFF
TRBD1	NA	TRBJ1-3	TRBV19	TGTGCCAGCAGCCGGGACAGGCGGAACACCATATATTTT	CASSRDRRNTIYF
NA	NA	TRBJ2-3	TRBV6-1	TGTGCCAGCAGTTCCTACCGCAGCGGGCAGTATTTT	CASSSYRSGQYF
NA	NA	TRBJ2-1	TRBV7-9	TGTGCCAGCACCGAGACCGGGACAACGCAGTTCTTC	CASTETGTTQFF